Listed below are T cell receptor beta chains from one sample, sequenced in a study of T cells in Graves' hyperthyroidism and ophthalmopathy. Using its own MiXCR run on the multiplex PCR reads, TCRdb lists one record per CDR3 protein. The sample shows 360,000 or so distinct CDR3 sequences, about 15% of them seen only once. Sequenced material: blood. The receptors were sampled from a woman aged 55-69 years with Graves' ophthalmopathy. The CDR3 runs from the conserved cysteine through the conserved F or W. The D gene is left open where the match is weak. The size of a clone is reported for some rows only, either as once, few or many, or as a class for expanded clones.

j_gene: TRBJ2-1; abundance: -; d_gene: -; v_gene: TRBV29-1; CDR3nt: TGCAGCGTTGCGGAGGACTCCTACAATGAGCAGTTCTTC; CDR3aa: CSVAEDSYNEQFF
j_gene: TRBJ2-5; abundance: few; d_gene: -; v_gene: TRBV10-2; CDR3nt: TGCGCCAGCAGTGGCCAAGGGGCGAGCTATGAGACCCAGTACTTC; CDR3aa: CASSGQGASYETQYF
j_gene: TRBJ2-7; abundance: many; d_gene: -; v_gene: TRBV7-8; CDR3nt: TGTGCCAGCAGCACGGACTCCTACGAGCAGTACTTC; CDR3aa: CASSTDSYEQYF
j_gene: TRBJ2-5; abundance: -; d_gene: TRBD1; v_gene: TRBV20-1; CDR3nt: TGCAGTGCTAAGGGGGCTGACAGGGGGCGACAAGAGACCCAGTACTTC; CDR3aa: CSAKGADRGRQETQYF
j_gene: TRBJ2-3; abundance: many; d_gene: -; v_gene: TRBV5-8; CDR3nt: TGTGCCAGCAATCGCGGACCATTTCAGTGGGATACGCAGTATTTT; CDR3aa: CASNRGPFQWDTQYF
j_gene: TRBJ2-2; abundance: many; d_gene: TRBD2; v_gene: TRBV7-3; CDR3nt: TGTGCCAGCAGCCCCAGACTAGCGGCGAACACCGGGGAGCTGTTTTTT; CDR3aa: CASSPRLAANTGELFF
j_gene: TRBJ1-2; abundance: few; d_gene: TRBD1; v_gene: TRBV27; CDR3nt: TGTGCCAGCAGCCGAACCCCACAGGGGCCTTTTGGCTACACCTTC; CDR3aa: CASSRTPQGPFGYTF
j_gene: TRBJ2-1; abundance: -; d_gene: -; v_gene: TRBV20-1; CDR3nt: TGCAGTGCCTCGACCTGGACCTCCGAGCAGTTCTTC; CDR3aa: CSASTWTSEQFF
j_gene: TRBJ2-3; abundance: few; d_gene: TRBD2; v_gene: TRBV19; CDR3nt: TGTGCCAGTAGTAACGCGGGAGGAACAGATACGCAGTATTTT; CDR3aa: CASSNAGGTDTQYF
j_gene: TRBJ2-7; abundance: few; d_gene: TRBD2; v_gene: TRBV9; CDR3nt: TGTGCCAGCAGCGTAGGGAGCGGGGGTGCCTACGAGCAGTACTTC; CDR3aa: CASSVGSGGAYEQYF
j_gene: TRBJ2-5; abundance: -; d_gene: -; v_gene: TRBV10-3; CDR3nt: TGTGCCATCAGTCCCCGGGACCGCGAGACCCAGTACTTC; CDR3aa: CAISPRDRETQYF
j_gene: TRBJ2-2; abundance: many; d_gene: -; v_gene: TRBV20-1; CDR3nt: TGCAGTGCTAGAGCGGGGGCCTTGAACACCGGGGAGCTGTTTTTT; CDR3aa: CSARAGALNTGELFF
j_gene: TRBJ2-3; abundance: many; d_gene: TRBD2; v_gene: TRBV2; CDR3nt: TGTGCCAGCAACCCGGGAGGAAGCACAGATACGCAGTATTTT; CDR3aa: CASNPGGSTDTQYF
j_gene: TRBJ1-5; abundance: many; d_gene: TRBD1; v_gene: TRBV12-3/TRBV12-4; CDR3nt: TGTGCCAGCAGCCATATATCCGGGACAGTCAATCAGCCCCAGCATTTT; CDR3aa: CASSHISGTVNQPQHF
j_gene: TRBJ2-7; abundance: few; d_gene: -; v_gene: TRBV10-1; CDR3nt: TGCGCCAGTCCGACCGACAGCTCCTACGAGCAGTACTTC; CDR3aa: CASPTDSSYEQYF
j_gene: TRBJ2-3; abundance: many; d_gene: -; v_gene: TRBV5-1; CDR3nt: TGCGCCAGCAGCTTTCCAGCCACCCGAGATGCAGATACGCAGTATTTT; CDR3aa: CASSFPATRDADTQYF
j_gene: TRBJ1-6; abundance: few; d_gene: -; v_gene: TRBV6-1; CDR3nt: TGTGCCAGCACCCTAAGGTCGGAGTCCTATAATTCACCCCTCCACTTT; CDR3aa: CASTLRSESYNSPLHF
j_gene: TRBJ1-1; abundance: many; d_gene: -; v_gene: TRBV14; CDR3nt: TGTGCCAGCAGCCAATTTGGCGGGATGAACACTGAAGCTTTCTTC; CDR3aa: CASSQFGGMNTEAFF
j_gene: TRBJ2-1; abundance: many; d_gene: -; v_gene: TRBV6-1; CDR3nt: TGTGCCAGCAGTGAAGGCGGTGAGCAGTTCTTC; CDR3aa: CASSEGGEQFF
j_gene: TRBJ2-7; abundance: few; d_gene: TRBD1; v_gene: TRBV19; CDR3nt: TGTGCGCGGGTGAGGGACAGGCGCTCCTACGAGCAGTACTTC; CDR3aa: CARVRDRRSYEQYF
j_gene: TRBJ2-1; abundance: -; d_gene: -; v_gene: TRBV7-3; CDR3nt: TGTGCCAGCAGCCGAAGTACAGGGTTAGTCAATGAGCAGTTCTTC; CDR3aa: CASSRSTGLVNEQFF
j_gene: TRBJ2-2; abundance: few; d_gene: -; v_gene: TRBV20-1; CDR3nt: TGCAGTGCAGGGACGACGGCTGTAGGGGAGCTGTTTTTT; CDR3aa: CSAGTTAVGELFF
j_gene: TRBJ1-1; abundance: many; d_gene: -; v_gene: TRBV12-3/TRBV12-4; CDR3nt: TGTGCCAGCAGTTTAGTTCAGAAGGGTGAAGCTTTCTTT; CDR3aa: CASSLVQKGEAFF
j_gene: TRBJ1-5; abundance: -; d_gene: TRBD1; v_gene: TRBV6-4; CDR3nt: TGTGCCAGCAGTGACTCGAGACAGGGTAGCAATCAGCCCCAGCATTTT; CDR3aa: CASSDSRQGSNQPQHF
j_gene: TRBJ2-5; abundance: many; d_gene: TRBD1; v_gene: TRBV7-2; CDR3nt: TGTGCCAGCAGCTGGGACAGGGGCCTCGGGGAGACCCAGTACTTC; CDR3aa: CASSWDRGLGETQYF
j_gene: TRBJ2-2; abundance: many; d_gene: -; v_gene: TRBV24-1; CDR3nt: TGTGCCACCAGTTCGGACGGCGGACGGACCGGGGAGCTGTTTTTT; CDR3aa: CATSSDGGRTGELFF
j_gene: TRBJ1-5; abundance: -; d_gene: -; v_gene: TRBV19; CDR3nt: TGTGCCAGTAGTAGGACAGTTCAGCCCCAGCATTTT; CDR3aa: CASSRTVQPQHF
j_gene: TRBJ2-1; abundance: many; d_gene: TRBD2; v_gene: TRBV28; CDR3nt: TGTGCCAGCAGGACTAGCGGACCCTACAATGAGCAGTTCTTC; CDR3aa: CASRTSGPYNEQFF